The rows below give T cell receptor beta chains drawn from one sample of a study of T cell responses to AZD1222 COVID-19 vaccine. Libraries were prepared by immunoSEQ multiplex PCR; TCRdb keeps only in-frame clonotypes and omits some of them. The data show approximately 130,000 clones, with roughly nine tenths seen just once and over 9% held by the top ten. The sample here was peripheral blood, taken 28 days after the second AZD1222 dose. The receptors here all came from an adult who received the AZD1222 COVID-19 vaccine. CDR3s include the opening cysteine and the closing phenylalanine or tryptophan. Each record gives: V gene, CDR3 length, J gene, CDR3 protein.

>TRBV5-1|15|TRBJ2-3
CASTGNSGSTDTQYF
>TRBV20-1|16|TRBJ1-1
CSASSPQGATSTEAFF
>TRBV10-3|13|TRBJ1-5
CAISDDRDQPQHF
>TRBV4-1|17|TRBJ2-1
CASSQTPTSGGVNEQFF
>TRBV15|15|TRBJ2-7
CATSRDRAGPGEQYF
>TRBV4-2|15|TRBJ2-3
CASSRDFRSTDTQYF
>TRBV7-2|14|TRBJ2-3
CASSLRASGDTQYF
>TRBV5-6|11|TRBJ1-3
CASSSGNTIYF
>TRBV9|16|TRBJ2-1
CASSVGLSGKPREQFF
>TRBV4-1|14|TRBJ1-1
CASSPSSQNTEAFF
>TRBV7-2|14|TRBJ2-2
CASSPRRNTGELFF
>TRBV4-1|12|TRBJ1-4
CASSFTGSKVFF
>TRBV4-1|20|TRBJ2-1
CASSQDHGTSGLSGENEQFF
>TRBV15|16|TRBJ2-3
CATAAGLSRGTDTQYF
>TRBV7-3|17|TRBJ2-2
CASSRVGAQVTSGELFF
>TRBV10-2|13|TRBJ1-2
CASSPDSYYGYTF